This record covers a single T cell receptor (beta chain). Sequenced by immunoSEQ multiplex PCR; TCRdb stores in-frame clones only, minus some. The top ten hold about 0.13% of the sample, which has 2,100,000 or so clones, nearly 97% seen once. This entry is derived from a study of shared clonotypes between healthy human individuals. CDR1 MNHNS and CDR2 SASEGT come from the germline V gene. V shed 4 bases and J shed 11 bases, with 20 bases lying between them. The CDR3 is made up of 14 amino acids. This TCR was sampled from a young man in good health. This chain joins TRBV6-1 and TRBJ1-2, with a possible D match to TRBD1 (6 bases). Sequencing was done on a sample of naive CD4+ T cells sorted from blood. Subset: CD45RA+ positively selected. DNA for the CDR3: TGTGCCAGCAGTGGGCTTAGGGGGTACGGGTTTTACACCTTC. It translates to CASSGLRGYGFYTF.